These 9 T cell receptor beta chains share one sample of origin, sequenced in a study of patients and donors after allogeneic stem cell transplantation. In TCRdb, the RT-PCR reads were re-called with MiXCR into one record per CDR3 protein. This sample has roughly 880,000 distinct CDR3 sequences, with more than 15% found just once. The sequenced sample was blood, either unsorted or a sorted T cell fraction (not recorded which). These receptors were obtained from a human donor who was either an allogeneic HSCT recipient or a stem cell or donor lymphocyte infusion donor (not recorded which). It is not recorded whose cells these are; they may come from a transplant donor.

This rearrangement joins TRBV20-1 to TRBJ1-2; weak D call: TRBD1 (5 bases). The CDR3 has 15 amino acids. Trimming removed 0 bases at V and 3 bases at J, with 14 bases between. The germline V gene has CDR1 DFQATT and CDR2 SNEGSKA (reference sequence). CDR3 sequence reads: CSARDFQGGDYGYTF. In DNA, the CDR3 is TGCAGTGCTAGAGATTTCCAGGGAGGGGACTATGGCTACACCTTC.

This clonotype was counted a few times. The chain is built from TRBV6-2 or TRBV6-3 and TRBJ2-7; D call uncertain. From germline, CDR1 is MNHEY and CDR2 SVGEGT. CDR3 length: 14 residues. Trimming took off 7 bases at V and 2 bases at J, with 15 bases between the two ends. DNA for the CDR3: TGTGCCAGCACCCAGAAGGCCAGCGCCTACGAGCAGTACTTC. Protein product: CASTQKASAYEQYF.

The J gene is TRBJ1-2, the V gene TRBV6-5; 8 bases map to TRBD1. V lost 4 bases to trimming and J lost 7 bases; unmatched junction nucleotides: 5. The germline V gene encodes CDR1 MNHEY and CDR2 SVGAGI. There are 13 residues in the CDR3. DNA for the CDR3: TGTGCCAGCAGTTCTCAGGGGGCTGGTGGCTACACCTTC. Its translation is CASSSQGAGGYTF.

The CDR3 nucleotides are TGTGCCATCAGTGATCCTCCGCGGGACTACTCTGGGGCCAACGTCCTGACTTTC. It translates to CAISDPPRDYSGANVLTF. This rearrangement joins TRBV10-3 to TRBJ2-6; 7 bases are a match to TRBD2. This CDR3 has 18 amino acids. Unmatched junction bases numbered 8, after V lost 3 bases and J lost 0 bases. Germline V lookup: CDR1 ENHRY, CDR2 SYGVKD.

The V gene is TRBV4-1, the J gene TRBJ2-5, with TRBD1 matching 9 bases. Germline V gene data show CDR1 as MGHRA and CDR2 as YSYEKL. This CDR3 is built from 16 residues. Losses at the gene ends were 4 bases for V and 4 bases for J; bases not matched to a gene: 10. This CDR3 is CASSRLSGTGTETQYF. In DNA, the CDR3 is TGCGCCAGCAGCCGATTAAGCGGGACAGGGACAGAGACCCAGTACTTC.

This chain links TRBV24-1 with TRBJ2-1; D is perhaps TRBD2 (6 bases). The length of the CDR3 is 15 residues. Trimming stripped 4 bases from V and 5 bases from J, with 14 bases between. From germline, CDR1 is KGHDR and CDR2 SFDVKD. The chain's CDR3 is CATSDGGIGHNEQFF. Here the CDR3 DNA reads TGTGCCACCAGTGACGGAGGGATCGGTCACAATGAGCAGTTCTTC.

DNA of the CDR3: TGTGCCAGCAGCAAGCCTTGTGGGGAGCTTACCTACGAGCAGTACTTC. Translated: CASSKPCGELTYEQYF. This chain joins TRBV21-1 and TRBJ2-7; the table assigns TRBD2, which was not confirmed against the DNA. TRBV21-1 is classified as a pseudogene. This CDR3 region has 16 residues.

This clonotype has a count of ten or more. The V call is TRBV12-3 or TRBV12-4, the J call TRBJ2-7; D is unclear. V dropped 4 bases and J dropped 7 bases, with 17 bases sitting between them. The CDR3 is 14 residues long. The CDR3 spells CASSSLGRPWEQYF. The DNA of the CDR3 is TGTGCCAGCAGTTCCCTCGGACGACCCTGGGAGCAGTACTTC.

The sample holds a few counts of this clonotype. The rearrangement uses TRBV20-1 and TRBJ1-3, with 10 bases aligning to TRBD1. The CDR3 consists of 16 residues. CDR1 is DFQATT and CDR2 is SNEGSKA in the germline V gene (reference sequence). V was clipped by 2 bases and J by 2 bases; unmatched bases: 6. The CDR3 is CSARPPGQGTGNTIYF. DNA for the CDR3: TGCAGTGCTAGACCACCGGGACAGGGGACTGGAAACACCATATATTTT.